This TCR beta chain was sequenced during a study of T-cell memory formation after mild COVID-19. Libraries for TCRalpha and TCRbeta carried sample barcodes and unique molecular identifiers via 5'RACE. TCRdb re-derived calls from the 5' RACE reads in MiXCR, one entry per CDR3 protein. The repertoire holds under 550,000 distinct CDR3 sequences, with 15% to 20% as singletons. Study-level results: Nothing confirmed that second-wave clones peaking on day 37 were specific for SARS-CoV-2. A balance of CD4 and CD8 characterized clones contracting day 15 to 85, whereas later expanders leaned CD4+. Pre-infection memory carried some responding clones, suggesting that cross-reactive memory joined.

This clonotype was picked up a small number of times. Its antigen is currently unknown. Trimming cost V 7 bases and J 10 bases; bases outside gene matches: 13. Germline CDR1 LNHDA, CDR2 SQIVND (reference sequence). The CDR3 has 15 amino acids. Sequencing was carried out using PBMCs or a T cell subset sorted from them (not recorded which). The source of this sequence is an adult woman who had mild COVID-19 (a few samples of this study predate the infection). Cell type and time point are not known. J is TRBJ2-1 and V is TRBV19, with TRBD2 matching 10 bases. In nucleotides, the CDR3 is TGTGCCAGTACCCCGACTAGCGGGTGGGAGGTGGAGCAGTTCTTC. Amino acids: CASTPTSGWEVEQFF.